The sequence of this T cell receptor beta chain was determined in a study of regulatory T cells in long-lasting Graves disease. General observations from the study: Since the sample size was small, accuracy may have been reduced.

For TCR beta, libraries came from iRepertoire HTBI primers and Arm-PCR of CDR3 regions. From the multiplex PCR reads, TCRdb called clonotypes with MiXCR, one entry per CDR3 protein. The table lists approximately 300,000 distinct CDR3 sequences, under 20% of them singletons. The V gene lost 1 base and the J gene lost 1 base, with 5 bases spanning the gap. CDR3 length equals 14 residues. Germline CDR1 is SGDLS and CDR2 is YYNGEE. Time point specified: newly diagnosed GD, antithyroid drugs for less than 3 months. PBMC RNA was the source of the TCR library. EDTA tubes received approximately 9 milliliters of drawn peripheral blood. This clonotype was detected many times. Its specificity is unknown.

This chain connects TRBV9 to TRBJ2-2; D gene ambiguous. The sequenced sample was peripheral blood mononuclear cells (PBMCs), obtained at new diagnosis, from a patient treated with antithyroid drugs. The sequence derives from a female donor with Graves disease. The chain's CDR3 is CASSVTGNTGELFF. The CDR3 nucleotides read TGTGCCAGCAGCGTAACCGGGAACACCGGGGAGCTGTTTTTT.